Listed below are T cell receptor beta chains from one sample, sequenced in a study of blood T cells in healthy people across ages. MiXCR was run by TCRdb on the 5' RACE reads, yielding one entry per CDR3 protein. The profile covers over a million distinct CDR3 sequences, with 40% to 55% appearing a single time and 18% taken by the ten largest. Source material: blood. These TCRs come from a woman in her fifties or sixties in good health. Each CDR3 is given without its conserved first and last residue.

ASSPPLREAKNIQY,TRBV7-8,TRBJ2-4
ASSLSGAGTPAGSQY,TRBV7-2,TRBJ2-3
ASSYIGTPGDNEQF,TRBV5-1,TRBJ2-1
ASSQDLASGQY,TRBV3-1,TRBJ2-4
ASSPRQGHQPQH,TRBV28,TRBJ1-5
ASSSPDSAGTEAF,TRBV7-2,TRBJ1-1
AWPGQGGTEAF,TRBV30,TRBJ1-1
ATSDRRGRNTGELF,TRBV24-1,TRBJ2-2
ASSGASEYNEQF,TRBV28,TRBJ2-1
ASNGAGGSYEQY,TRBV28,TRBJ2-7
ASRKLAGVQETQY,TRBV27,TRBJ2-5
ASRGDIHQPQH,TRBV5-1,TRBJ1-5
SVAQDKVIQY,TRBV29-1,TRBJ2-5
SARDWAEDEKLF,TRBV20-1,TRBJ1-4
ASSYPRAGKNIQY,TRBV6-6,TRBJ2-4
SAREGETQY,TRBV20-1,TRBJ2-5
ASRGAGLNYGYT,TRBV25-1,TRBJ1-2
ASSSPGVTTNEKLF,TRBV6-5,TRBJ1-4
SAVEGDQETQY,TRBV20-1,TRBJ2-5
ASSIDRGRTDTQY,TRBV19,TRBJ2-3
ASSLEVTNYNEQY,TRBV11-2,TRBJ2-7
SASKDSHNEKLF,TRBV20-1,TRBJ1-4
ASRGTAYLNYGYT,TRBV12-3/TRBV12-4,TRBJ1-2
ASGLGTSARQETQY,TRBV7-7,TRBJ2-5
ASSQEGTGGASSETQY,TRBV4-2,TRBJ2-5
ASSVDPGKDSGANVLT,TRBV9,TRBJ2-6
ASSWGTNYEQY,TRBV7-2,TRBJ2-7
AISESSGRAGSYEQY,TRBV10-3,TRBJ2-7
ASSLGTSLSDTQY,TRBV7-6,TRBJ2-3
ASSFGLAGGGNEQY,TRBV7-2,TRBJ2-5
ASSVASQGAGETQY,TRBV9,TRBJ2-5
ATSRRVGQETQY,TRBV15,TRBJ2-5
SARRASGEQKTQY,TRBV20-1,TRBJ2-5
ATTFDRGLNEQF,TRBV15,TRBJ2-1
ATSREGQGRETQY,TRBV15,TRBJ2-5